The 24 T cell receptor beta chains below all came from one sample that was sequenced in a study of shared clonotypes between healthy human individuals. TCRdb's copy holds only in-frame clones and misses some; the assay was immunoSEQ multiplex PCR. This sample has about 2.2 million clones, with 93% found just once. Naive CD8 cells, CD45RO-negative and positively selected for CCR7, excluded terminally differentiated effector memory CD45RA+ cells. The sample taken for sequencing was naive CD8+ T cells from PBMCs. The origin of the receptors is a man aged 18 to 29 in good health. Some clones in this sample may be carry-over from other donors' samples.

The chain couples TRBV28 to TRBJ1-2; D gene uncertain. This CDR3 region has 12 residues. Germline V gene sequence: CDR1 MDHEN, CDR2 SYDVKM. Trimming pared 3 bases from V and 5 bases from J, leaving 7 bases between. The CDR3 bases are TGTGCCAGCAGTTTCCCCCGATATGGCTACACCTTC. Translation gives CASSFPRYGYTF.

The chain links TRBV21-1 to TRBJ2-2; the table's D gene call, TRBD2, was not cross checked with the DNA. TRBV21-1 is noted as a pseudogene. The length of the CDR3 is 14 residues. Here the CDR3 reads CASSKTRDTGELFF. In DNA, the CDR3 is TGTGCCAGCAGCAAAACTCGGGACACCGGGGAGCTGTTTTTT.

The chain uses TRBV28 and TRBJ1-2; D may be TRBD1 (5 bases). Trimming cost V 5 bases and J 3 bases, with 16 bases left between them. CDR1 is MDHEN and CDR2 is SYDVKM in the germline V gene. This CDR3 is 15 amino acids long. The CDR3 sequence is CASSRAGLRDYGYTF. CDR3 in DNA: TGTGCCAGCAGTAGGGCCGGACTCAGGGACTATGGCTACACCTTC.

The V call is TRBV27, the J call TRBJ2-1; the D gene is possibly TRBD2 (6 bases). Germline CDR1 MNHEY, CDR2 SMNVEV (reference sequence). This CDR3 comprises 14 residues. Trimming shortened V by 6 bases and J by 7 bases, and 16 bases separated the two germline ends. Here the CDR3 reads CASSSGGARNEQFF. Written as DNA, the CDR3 is TGTGCCAGCAGCTCCGGGGGAGCCAGAAATGAGCAGTTCTTC.

This rearrangement joins TRBV28 to TRBJ1-3; the D gene is possibly TRBD1 (5 bases). Per germline, CDR1 MDHEN and CDR2 SYDVKM. V lost 6 bases to trimming and J lost 4 bases, with 13 bases between them. This CDR3 has 14 amino acids. In nucleotides, the CDR3 is TGTGCCAGCAGACCCGGGACGGCAGGAAACACCATATATTTT. Protein sequence: CASRPGTAGNTIYF.

The sample holds a few counts of this clone. J is TRBJ1-1 and V is TRBV4-1; tentative D call: TRBD1 (5 bases). Deletions cut 0 bases from V and 7 bases from J, with 18 bases between. Germline V gives CDR1 MGHRA, CDR2 YSYEKL. There are 16 residues in the CDR3. Here the CDR3 DNA reads TGCGCCAGCAGCCAAGAGAGAGGTTATTGGGGGAATGAAGCTTTCTTT. This sequence encodes CASSQERGYWGNEAFF.

The table lists this clone with a count of one. The rearrangement uses TRBV28 and TRBJ2-1, with TRBD2 matching 8 bases. Germline lookup yields CDR1 MDHEN and CDR2 SYDVKM. The CDR3 spans 14 residues. V was clipped by 7 bases and J by 3 bases; unmatched bases: 5. The CDR3 sequence is CASTFSGDYNEQFF. CDR3 sequence (DNA): TGTGCCAGCACCTTTAGCGGGGACTACAATGAGCAGTTCTTC.

V and J are TRBV7-9 and TRBJ2-1, with D possibly being TRBD1 or TRBD2 (6 bases each). The length of the CDR3 is 15 residues. Germline V gives CDR1 SEHNR, CDR2 FQNEAQ (reference sequence). Trimming took 5 bases from V and 7 from J, leaving 18 bases between them. The CDR3 sequence: CASSPAWGAENEQFF. For the CDR3, the DNA is TGTGCCAGCAGCCCAGCGTGGGGGGCAGAGAATGAGCAGTTCTTC.

This chain connects TRBV5-1 to TRBJ2-5; 9 positions agree with TRBD2. Germline V gene sequence: CDR1 SGHRS, CDR2 YFSETQ. Germline trimming cut 4 bases from V and 5 bases from J; bases unmatched to any gene: 6. The length of the CDR3 is 14 residues. The CDR3 nucleotides read TGCGCCAGCAGCGGTAGCGGGAGAATGGAGACCCAGTACTTC. As protein: CASSGSGRMETQYF.

In DNA, the CDR3 is TGTGCCAGCAGTCCACGGGCCGGAGAGCAGTACTTC. Protein product: CASSPRAGEQYF. The chain employs TRBV27 and TRBJ2-7, with D unresolved. V was pared by 5 bases and J by 7 bases, with 12 bases between. The CDR3 covers 12 residues. Germline values: CDR1 MNHEY, CDR2 SMNVEV (reference sequence).

Here the CDR3 DNA reads TGTGCCAGCAGCCCAGCCCCGGGATTCTACGAGCAGTACTTC. This sequence encodes CASSPAPGFYEQYF. This rearrangement joins TRBV7-9 to TRBJ2-7, with TRBD2 as a possible D gene (5 bases). The CDR3 covers 14 residues. Germline V lookup: CDR1 SEHNR, CDR2 FQNEAQ (reference sequence). V gave up 5 bases and J gave up 3 bases, with 14 bases separating them.

This clone occurred once. The chain combines TRBV19 with TRBJ1-2, with D perhaps matching TRBD1 (6 bases). Germline V lookup: CDR1 LNHDA, CDR2 SQIVND (reference sequence). Trimming removed 5 bases from V and 1 base from J, with 41 bases in between. This CDR3 contains 24 residues. The DNA for the CDR3 is TGTGCCAGTAGTCGTGAGGGGCCCGGGGTCCCACGGCAGGGGCTAGAAATGGTTAACTATGGCTACACCTTC. It yields the protein CASSREGPGVPRQGLEMVNYGYTF.

The chain joins TRBV25-1 to TRBJ2-5; D not resolved. The V gene's germline CDR1 is MGHDK and CDR2 SYGVNS. Deletions cut 8 bases from V and 5 bases from J, with 15 bases between. CDR3 length: 13 residues. Here the CDR3 DNA reads TGTGCCAGCGGCTTGGCGTTGAGGGAGACCCAGTACTTC. Its protein product is CASGLALRETQYF.

The chain joins TRBV5-8 to TRBJ1-2; the D is unclear. The CDR3 runs 12 residues. The V gene's germline CDR1 is SGHTS and CDR2 YDEGEE. V shed 6 bases and J shed 3 bases, with 9 bases lying between them. This CDR3 reads CASTFGYYGYTF. The CDR3 nucleotides are TGTGCCAGCACATTTGGGTACTATGGCTACACCTTC. The full variable domain, its missing parts supplied by reference TRBV5-8 and TRBJ1-2, is EAGVTQSPTHLIKTRGQQATLRCSPISGHTSVYWYQQALGLGLQFLLWYDEGEERNRGNFPPRFSGRQFPNYSSELNVNALELEDSALYLCASTFGYYGYTFGSGTRLTVV.

This clone was seen only once. The rearrangement joins TRBV21-1 to TRBJ2-2; the listed D gene, TRBD2, was not tested against the DNA. TRBV21-1 is marked as a pseudogene. There are 15 residues in the CDR3. The CDR3 sequence: CASSEGNWGAGELFF. The CDR3 region has the DNA TGTGCCAGCAGCGAAGGTAATTGGGGAGCCGGGGAGCTGTTTTTT.

The chain links TRBV6-5 to TRBJ2-1, with no clear D. Trimming cost V 6 bases and J 2 bases, with 14 bases left between them. The CDR3 consists of 15 residues. CDR1 and CDR2 (germline): MNHEY, SVGAGI. The CDR3 region is CASSILPGAYNEQFF. As DNA, the CDR3 is TGTGCCAGCAGCATCCTCCCTGGAGCCTACAATGAGCAGTTCTTC.

Here the CDR3 reads CASSAYRDLNTEAFF. The CDR3 DNA follows: TGTGCCAGCAGTGCCTACAGGGATTTGAACACTGAAGCTTTCTTT. V gene TRBV28 combines with J gene TRBJ1-1; tentatively, D is TRBD1 (6 bases). From germline, CDR1 is MDHEN and CDR2 SYDVKM. Deletions cut 5 bases from V and 0 bases from J, with 13 bases between. This CDR3 has 15 residues.

The rearrangement links TRBV7-2 to TRBJ2-1; D tentatively reads TRBD1 or TRBD2 (6 bases each). The germline V gene encodes CDR1 SGHTA and CDR2 FQGNSA. The CDR3 runs to 17 residues. V gave up 6 bases and J gave up 6 bases, with 24 bases separating them. The CDR3 loop is CASSLDRLVLGGNEQFF. CDR3 DNA sequence: TGTGCCAGCAGTCTAGACAGGCTCGTTTTGGGGGGCAATGAGCAGTTCTTC.

The chain employs TRBV5-8 and TRBJ2-2, with no clear D. Germline V gives CDR1 SGHTS, CDR2 YDEGEE. The CDR3 has 16 amino acids. The V end was cut by 4 bases, the J end by 5 bases, with 18 bases between. The chain's CDR3 is CASSPPAGDGTGELFF. For the CDR3, the DNA is TGTGCCAGCAGCCCCCCGGCAGGCGACGGGACCGGGGAGCTGTTTTTT.

The chain links TRBV27 to TRBJ2-1; weak D call: TRBD2 (6 bases). V was clipped by 6 bases and J by 8 bases, with 14 bases between them. The CDR3 sequence is 13 residues long. Germline lookup yields CDR1 MNHEY and CDR2 SMNVEV (reference sequence). In DNA, the CDR3 is TGTGCCAGCAGCCTCCGGGACTGGGATGAGCAGTTCTTC. It specifies CASSLRDWDEQFF.

This rearrangement joins TRBV4-3 to TRBJ2-3; TRBD2 agrees at 7 bases. The V and J ends lost 4 bases and 2 bases, in that order; junction bases with no gene match: 12. Per germline, CDR1 LGHNA and CDR2 YSLEER. This CDR3 comprises 17 residues. In DNA, the CDR3 is TGCGCCAGCAGCCCTACGGAGGGGCTAGCGGACACAGATACGCAGTATTTT. Protein sequence: CASSPTEGLADTDTQYF.

This clone was detected only once. The rearrangement uses TRBV9 and TRBJ1-1; tentatively, D is TRBD1 (6 bases). Germline values: CDR1 SGDLS, CDR2 YYNGEE. Between the trimmed V and J ends, which lost 3 bases and 1 base, there was a span of 10 bases. The CDR3 consists of 14 residues. The CDR3 DNA reads TGTGCCAGCAGCGAAACAGGGAGGAACACTGAAGCTTTCTTT. Translated, it gives CASSETGRNTEAFF.

V and J are TRBV28 and TRBJ2-7; TRBD1 is a possible D gene (5 bases). Germline values: CDR1 MDHEN, CDR2 SYDVKM. This CDR3 has 14 amino acids. V was shortened by 2 bases and J by 5 bases, with 13 bases between the two germline ends. In DNA, the CDR3 is TGTGCCAGCAGTTTACGTATAGGGGCCAACGAGCAGTACTTC. It specifies CASSLRIGANEQYF.

This clone was detected only a few times. The V and J genes are TRBV2 and TRBJ1-1; TRBD1 might be the D (6 bases). The CDR3 runs 14 residues. Trimming left V 3 bases short and J 1 base short, with 9 bases between. Germline V gene data show CDR1 as SNHLY and CDR2 as FYNNEI. CDR3 nucleotides: TGTGCCAGCAGTGAGGCCAGGGGGAACACTGAAGCTTTCTTT. It is translated as CASSEARGNTEAFF.